The rows below give T cell receptor beta chains drawn from one sample of a study of T cell responses to AZD1222 COVID-19 vaccine. This table comes from immunoSEQ multiplex PCR, and its TCRdb copy is limited to in-frame clones, with some not included. The sample lists about 93,000 clones, around nine tenths occurring once. Source: peripheral blood, taken on day 0 of MenACWY control vaccination. These receptors were collected from an adult in good health. Both conserved end residues are part of each CDR3. A D gene is named only where the DNA matches it firmly. Where a row states a size, it is once, few, many or the class of an expanded clone; other rows omit it.

d_call j_call clone_size v_call cdr3_aa cdr3_nt
TRBD2 TRBJ2-1 . TRBV5-1 CASSPIAGGPNEQFF TGCGCCAGCAGCCCAATAGCGGGGGGGCCCAATGAGCAGTTCTTC
. TRBJ1-4 . TRBV7-2 CASSLDSGSEKLFF TGTGCCAGCAGCTTAGATTCGGGGTCTGAAAAACTGTTTTTT
. TRBJ1-2 once TRBV3-1/TRBV3-2 CASSQDRKVYGYTF TGTGCCAGCAGCCAAGACAGGAAGGTCTATGGCTACACCTTC
TRBD1 TRBJ2-7 . TRBV3-1/TRBV3-2 CASSHPGQGGGEQYF TGTGCCAGCAGCCATCCGGGACAGGGAGGTGGCGAGCAGTACTTC
. TRBJ1-1 . TRBV15 CATSRDPLAGTEAFF TGTGCCACCAGCAGAGATCCTCTGGCCGGGACTGAAGCTTTCTTT
. TRBJ1-1 . TRBV6-6 CASILSTEAFF TGTGCCAGCATCCTTTCCACTGAAGCTTTCTTT
. TRBJ2-3 . TRBV30 CAWSVGGITDTQYF TGTGCCTGGAGTGTTGGGGGGATCACAGATACGCAGTATTTT
TRBD1 TRBJ2-7 . TRBV15 CATSGRRTGGWGSNYEQYF TGTGCCACCAGCGGGAGGCGGACAGGGGGTTGGGGTTCAAACTACGAGCAGTACTTC
. TRBJ1-1 . TRBV9 CASSVASRRLKTEAFF TGTGCCAGCAGCGTAGCAAGCAGGCGCCTGAAAACTGAAGCTTTCTTT
. TRBJ2-2 . TRBV6-5 CASSYSHTGELFF TGTGCCAGCAGTTACTCCCACACCGGGGAGCTGTTTTTT
. TRBJ2-1 . TRBV7-6 CASSPLAPPYNEQFF TGTGCCAGCAGCCCCCTAGCCCCCCCCTACAATGAGCAGTTCTTC
. TRBJ1-5 . TRBV6-5 CASTLWGQGNQPQHF TGTGCCAGCACCTTGTGGGGTCAGGGCAATCAGCCCCAGCATTTT
. TRBJ1-4 . TRBV6-2/TRBV6-3 CASSYRTGHEKLFF TGTGCCAGCAGTTACAGGACGGGACATGAAAAACTGTTTTTT